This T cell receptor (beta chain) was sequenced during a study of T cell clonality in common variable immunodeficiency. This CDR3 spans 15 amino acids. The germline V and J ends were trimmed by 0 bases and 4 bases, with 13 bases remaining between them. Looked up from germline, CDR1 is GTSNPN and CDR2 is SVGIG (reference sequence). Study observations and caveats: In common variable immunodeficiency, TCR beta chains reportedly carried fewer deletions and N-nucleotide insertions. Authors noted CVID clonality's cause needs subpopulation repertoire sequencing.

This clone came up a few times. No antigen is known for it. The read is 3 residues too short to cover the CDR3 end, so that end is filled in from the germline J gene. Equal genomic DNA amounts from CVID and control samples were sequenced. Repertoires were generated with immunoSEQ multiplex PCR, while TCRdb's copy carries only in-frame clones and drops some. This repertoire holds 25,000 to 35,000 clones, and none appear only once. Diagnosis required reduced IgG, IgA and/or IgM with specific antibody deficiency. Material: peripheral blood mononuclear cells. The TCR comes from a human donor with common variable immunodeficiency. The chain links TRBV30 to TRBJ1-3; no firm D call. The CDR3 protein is CAWSVRDPGGNTIYF. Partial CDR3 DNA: TGTGCCTGGAGTGTACGCGATCCGGGGGGAAACACC.